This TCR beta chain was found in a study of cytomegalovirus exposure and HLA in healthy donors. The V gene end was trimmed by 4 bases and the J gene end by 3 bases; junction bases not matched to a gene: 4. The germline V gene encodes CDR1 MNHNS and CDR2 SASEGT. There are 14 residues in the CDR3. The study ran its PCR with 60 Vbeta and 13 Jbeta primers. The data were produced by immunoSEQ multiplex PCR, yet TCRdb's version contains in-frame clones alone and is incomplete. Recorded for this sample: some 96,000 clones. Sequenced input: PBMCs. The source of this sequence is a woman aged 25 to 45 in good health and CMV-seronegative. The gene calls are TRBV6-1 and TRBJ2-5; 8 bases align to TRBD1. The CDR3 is CASSVVDREETQYF. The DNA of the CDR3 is TGTGCCAGCAGTGTAGTGGACAGGGAAGAGACCCAGTACTTC.